The next 27 T cell receptor beta chains were all read from a single sample in a study of T cells in Graves' hyperthyroidism and ophthalmopathy. Amplification of TCR beta CDR3 regions used RNA as the template. With the HTBI primer set, the TCR CDR3 went through a first round of RT-PCR. TCRdb independently ran MiXCR on the multiplex PCR reads; one entry per CDR3 protein. The sample carries around 240,000 distinct CDR3 sequences, roughly 15% recorded once. Sample: blood. The receptors originated from a young woman with Graves' ophthalmopathy.

This clonotype was found many times. The chain links TRBV3-1 to TRBJ1-6, with 8 positions matching TRBD1. CDR3 length equals 17 residues. The germline V gene encodes CDR1 LGHDT and CDR2 YNNKEL (reference sequence). The junction had 13 bases not matched to a gene; V was cut back by 4 bases and J by 8 bases. Here the CDR3 DNA reads TGTGCCAGCAGCCGGAAGATCGGACAGGGTATAGATTCACCCCTCCACTTT. Translation gives CASSRKIGQGIDSPLHF.

V is TRBV12-3 or TRBV12-4 and J is TRBJ1-5, with TRBD1 matching 11 bases. J lost 7 bases, V lost 5 bases, and 13 bases had no gene match. CDR3 length: 17 amino acids. The CDR3 protein is CASSGAGTGGSRQPQHF. The CDR3 DNA follows: TGTGCCAGCAGTGGCGCCGGGACAGGGGGAAGTCGGCAGCCCCAGCATTTT.

This clonotype was seen ten or more times. The V gene is TRBV2, the J gene TRBJ2-1; 11 bases line up with TRBD2. With V trimmed by 3 bases and J by 9 bases, 10 bases remained unmatched. CDR1 and CDR2 (germline): SNHLY, FYNNEI. This CDR3 has 16 residues. The CDR3 here is CASSEGRLAGRGEQFF. The CDR3 DNA reads as TGTGCCAGCAGTGAGGGGAGACTAGCGGGGCGGGGTGAGCAGTTCTTC.

Many counts were recorded for this clonotype. The CDR3: CASSLSRGGAYNEQFF. As DNA, the CDR3 is TGTGCCAGCAGTTTATCCCGGGGGGGCGCCTACAATGAGCAGTTCTTC. J is TRBJ2-1 and V is TRBV28; TRBD2 aligns across 8 bases. Unmatched junction bases numbered 4, after V lost 1 base and J lost 2 bases. This CDR3 has 16 residues. Looked up from germline, CDR1 is MDHEN and CDR2 is SYDVKM.

This clonotype occurred many times. The chain joins TRBV25-1 to TRBJ2-1; no clear D gene. With 1 base removed from V and 2 bases from J, the gap between germline ends came to 9 bases. From germline, CDR1 is MGHDK and CDR2 SYGVNS. The CDR3 has 15 amino acids. Written as DNA, the CDR3 is TGTGCCAGCAGTGAATTCAGCGCAGCCTACAATGAGCAGTTCTTC. This gives the protein CASSEFSAAYNEQFF.

This clonotype was observed at least ten times. The chain is built from TRBV12-5 and TRBJ1-1; D is unclear. Per the germline V gene, CDR1 is LGHNT and CDR2 is FRNRAP. The length of the CDR3 is 12 residues. Trimming pared 6 bases from V and 4 bases from J, leaving 9 bases between. CDR3 region: CASGAEVTEAFF. CDR3 DNA sequence: TGTGCTAGTGGGGCAGAGGTCACTGAAGCTTTCTTT.

This clonotype was counted ten times or more. V usage is TRBV11-2 and J usage is TRBJ2-1; no clear D. V shed 2 bases and J shed 2 bases, with 10 bases lying between them. CDR3 length: 15 residues. Germline CDR1 is SGHAT and CDR2 is FQNNGV. CDR3 in DNA: TGTGCCAGCAGCTTATCGGACGGCACCTACAATGAGCAGTTCTTC. It specifies CASSLSDGTYNEQFF.

This clonotype was observed at least ten times. Germline is not matched at one junction end, which may reflect a read error. The CDR3 reads CATSDLNSGVRHF. CDR3 nucleotide sequence: TGTGCCACCAGTGATTTGAATAGCGGGGTGCGTCACTTC. The chain employs TRBV24-1 and TRBJ2-7, with 8 bases matching TRBD2. This CDR3 comprises 13 residues. CDR1 and CDR2 (germline): KGHDR, SFDVKD.

This clonotype was counted ten times or more. This sequence joins TRBV6-5 and TRBJ2-1; 7 nucleotides align to TRBD2. Germline-derived CDR1 and CDR2 are MNHEY and SVGAGI. With V trimmed by 0 bases and J by 0 bases, 2 bases remained unmatched. The CDR3 loop spans 16 amino acids. This chain's CDR3 is CASSYSGGSSYNEQFF. The CDR3 DNA reads as TGTGCCAGCAGTTACTCGGGCGGGAGCTCCTACAATGAGCAGTTCTTC.

This chain joins TRBV9 and TRBJ1-2; D unclear. Germline V gene lookup returns CDR1 SGDLS and CDR2 YYNGEE. This CDR3 spans 13 amino acids. V was trimmed by 4 bases and J by 10 bases, leaving 17 bases between them. The CDR3, as DNA: TGTGCCAGCAGCCCCTCCTCCTTCAGAGACTACACCTTC. It yields the protein CASSPSSFRDYTF.

This clonotype came up a few times. V usage is TRBV7-6 and J usage is TRBJ2-5, with D possibly matching TRBD2 (6 bases). CDR3 length: 14 residues. Trimming pared 5 bases from V and 5 bases from J, leaving 15 bases between. Germline CDR1 and CDR2: SGHVS and FNYEAQ. CDR3 in amino acids: CASSGNGGRETQYF. DNA of the CDR3: TGTGCCAGCAGCGGCAACGGGGGAAGGGAGACCCAGTACTTC.

At least ten counts were recorded for this clonotype. This sequence joins TRBV12-3 or TRBV12-4 and TRBJ1-2, with 7 positions matching TRBD1. The CDR3 has 13 residues. With 5 bases clipped from V and 4 bases from J, the junction kept 4 bases outside the gene matches. CDR3 in amino acids: CASSMTGTYGYTF. The CDR3 coding sequence is TGTGCCAGCAGTATGACAGGGACCTATGGCTACACCTTC.

There are many counts of this clonotype. The chain joins TRBV29-1 to TRBJ1-1, with 9 nucleotides matching TRBD1. Germline CDR1 SQVTM, CDR2 ANQGSEA. J lost 1 base, V lost 5 bases, and 5 bases had no gene match. This CDR3 region has 14 residues. The CDR3 region has the DNA TGCAGCGTTCCGAGGGACAGGGAGAACACTGAAGCTTTCTTT. This codes for CSVPRDRENTEAFF.

This clonotype was seen at least ten times. The chain is built from TRBV6-1 and TRBJ2-2; TRBD1 matches 8 bases. The CDR3 is 14 amino acids. J was trimmed by 3 bases and V by 6 bases; bases with no gene match: 3. From germline, CDR1 is MNHNS and CDR2 SASEGT. In DNA form, the CDR3 reads TGTGCCAGCAGCCGGACAGGGTACACCGGGGAGCTGTTTTTT. Amino acid sequence: CASSRTGYTGELFF.

A word on this clonotype: This could be a read error, since a much larger clone is one nucleotide away. V usage is TRBV19 and J usage is TRBJ1-5, with 10 bases identical to TRBD1. The germline V gene encodes CDR1 LNHDA and CDR2 SQIVND (reference sequence). V shed 3 bases, J shed 2 bases, and the junction held 10 bases outside the gene matches. The CDR3 has 18 residues. The CDR3 loop is CASSMGDRGPDRNQPQHF. CDR3 nucleotide sequence: TGTGCCAGTAGTATGGGAGACAGGGGGCCTGATCGCAATCAGCCCCAGCATTTT.

The chain combines TRBV6-1 with TRBJ1-2, with TRBD1 matching over 8 bases. The CDR3 loop spans 15 amino acids. V dropped 6 bases and J dropped 4; count of bases not matched to a gene: 10. In germline, CDR1 is MNHNS, CDR2 SASEGT. The CDR3 is CASSSQTGASYGYTF. As DNA, the CDR3 is TGTGCCAGCAGCTCCCAGACAGGGGCCTCCTATGGCTACACCTTC.

This clonotype has at least ten counts. The genes are TRBV28 and TRBJ1-2, with a tentative D call TRBD1 (6 bases). Trimming left V 3 bases short and J 5 bases short, with 7 bases between. The CDR3 has 12 residues. Germline values: CDR1 MDHEN, CDR2 SYDVKM. CDR3: CASSFGQYGYTF. In nucleotides, the CDR3 is TGTGCCAGCAGTTTCGGACAGTATGGCTACACCTTC.

A note on this clonotype: Its ends do not fully match the called genes, so a read error is possible. J is TRBJ2-7 and V is TRBV12-3 or TRBV12-4, with 9 bases identical to TRBD1. There are 14 residues in the CDR3. CDR3 nucleotides: TGTGCCAGCGGTTTACAGGGGGCGTACGACGAGCAGTACTTC. Protein: CASGLQGAYDEQYF.

This clonotype was counted a few times. A much bigger clone sits one base away, suggesting this may be a read error. Written as DNA, the CDR3 is TGCAGTGCTACCCCACAGGGCAATCAGCCCCAGCATTTT. Its protein is CSATPQGNQPQHF. The chain carries TRBV20-1 and TRBJ1-5, with a weak D call TRBD1 (5 bases). The CDR3 covers 13 residues. V gave up 4 bases and J gave up 2 bases, with 9 bases separating them. CDR1 DFQATT and CDR2 SNEGSKA come from the germline V gene (reference sequence).

This clonotype turned up a few times. This sequence may be a read error, since a much larger clone differs from it by one base. CDR3 loop: CASSQGPNTEAFF. DNA of the CDR3: TGTGCCAGCAGCCAAGGTCCAAACACTGAAGCTTTCTTT. V and J are TRBV16 and TRBJ1-1; no reliable D call. The V and J ends lost 2 bases and 2 bases respectively, with 6 bases between them. Germline loops: CDR1 KGHSY, CDR2 FQNENV. The length of the CDR3 is 13 residues.

The gene calls are TRBV7-9 and TRBJ2-1, with TRBD2 matching 12 bases. The germline CDR1 and CDR2 sequences are SEHNR and FQNEAQ (reference sequence). J was trimmed by 6 bases and V by 0 bases; bases with no gene match: 9. The CDR3 has 18 amino acids. In DNA, the CDR3 is TGTGCCAGCAGCTTAGCTTGGCTAGCGGGGGGGCGTAGCAATGAGCAGTTCTTC. Protein product: CASSLAWLAGGRSNEQFF.

This clonotype was observed many times. The V and J genes are TRBV28 and TRBJ1-2; D might be TRBD1 (5 bases). The germline gives CDR1 MDHEN, CDR2 SYDVKM. The CDR3 totals 15 residues. V lost 4 bases to trimming and J lost 6 bases, with 18 bases between them. As DNA, the CDR3 is TGTGCCAGCAGTTCCCTACCGGCAGGGATGAATGGCTACACCTTC. Translating gives CASSSLPAGMNGYTF.

The table lists this clonotype with many counts. V is TRBV19 and J is TRBJ1-1, with D hard to call. The germline CDR1 and CDR2 sequences are LNHDA and SQIVND (reference sequence). This CDR3 has 13 residues. V was cut by 3 bases and J by 1 base, with 6 bases left in between. The CDR3 bases are TGTGCCAGTAGTATCTGGGGGAACACTGAAGCTTTCTTT. The encoded protein is CASSIWGNTEAFF.

The table lists this clonotype with many counts. The chain is built from TRBV9 and TRBJ1-2; D is unresolved. Germline V lookup: CDR1 SGDLS, CDR2 YYNGEE. The CDR3 sequence is 12 residues long. Trimming took off 4 bases at V and 6 bases at J, with 10 bases between the two ends. CDR3 nucleotides: TGTGCCAGCAGCACCTTCAAGGATGGCTACACCTTC. Translating it yields CASSTFKDGYTF.

V and J are TRBV20-1 and TRBJ1-5, with 7 bases identical to TRBD1. The germline gives CDR1 DFQATT, CDR2 SNEGSKA (reference sequence). The V gene end was trimmed by 0 bases and the J gene end by 5 bases; junction bases not matched to a gene: 10. The CDR3 totals 16 residues. CDR3 amino acids: CSARDGGQHGDQPQHF. CDR3 coding DNA: TGCAGTGCTAGAGATGGGGGACAGCATGGAGATCAGCCCCAGCATTTT.

This clonotype showed up many times. The CDR3: CASSYSTLGRWNEQFF. Here the CDR3 DNA reads TGTGCCAGCAGTTACTCGACCCTAGGGCGCTGGAATGAGCAGTTCTTC. The chain couples TRBV6-6 to TRBJ2-1; unclear D gene. Germline CDR1 MNHNY, CDR2 SVGAGI (reference sequence). Trimming stripped 0 bases from V and 7 bases from J, with 16 bases between. The CDR3 extends over 16 amino acids.

In its sample, this clonotype was seen many times. The chain couples TRBV20-1 to TRBJ2-3; D gene uncertain. The CDR3 is made up of 14 amino acids. CDR1 is DFQATT, CDR2 SNEGSKA, per germline (reference sequence). V was pared by 5 bases and J by 2 bases, with 14 bases between. CDR3 sequence: CSASGGSYTDTQYF. CDR3 coding DNA: TGCAGTGCTTCCGGTGGCAGCTACACAGATACGCAGTATTTT.